This TCR beta chain stems from a study of shared clonotypes between healthy human individuals. As for the study in general: Each donor had three CD4 naive, three CD4 memory, two CD8 naive and one CD8 memory plate.

General study results and limits: With a handful of donors compared, around 5% of naive CD4 clonotypes were shared. The authors sampled blood alone, and tissue repertoires likely differ.

On this clone itself: What it binds is unknown.

Naive CD8 cells were CD45RO-negative, positively selected for CCR7, excluding terminally differentiated effector memory CD45RA+ cells. The germline gives CDR1 MGHRA, CDR2 YSYEKL. The V gene end was trimmed by 1 base and the J gene end by 0 bases; junction bases not matched to a gene: 10. CDR3 length: 19 residues. Each replicate PCR on the sorted subsets used about 220 ng DNA (roughly 27,000 T cell genomes). Generated by immunoSEQ multiplex PCR, the TCRdb table keeps only in-frame clones and is missing some. The sample has about 2.1 million clones; approximately 92% are singletons. V usage is TRBV4-1 and J usage is TRBJ1-5; 9 nucleotides align to TRBD1. This clonotype was obtained from a man between 18 and 29 years old in good health. Some clones in this sample may be carry-over from other donors' samples. Specimen: naive CD8+ T cells from PBMCs. The CDR3 DNA reads as TGCGCCAGCAGCCAAGTACCCGGCCGGGACAGGGTTAGCAATCAGCCCCAGCATTTT. It encodes CASSQVPGRDRVSNQPQHF.